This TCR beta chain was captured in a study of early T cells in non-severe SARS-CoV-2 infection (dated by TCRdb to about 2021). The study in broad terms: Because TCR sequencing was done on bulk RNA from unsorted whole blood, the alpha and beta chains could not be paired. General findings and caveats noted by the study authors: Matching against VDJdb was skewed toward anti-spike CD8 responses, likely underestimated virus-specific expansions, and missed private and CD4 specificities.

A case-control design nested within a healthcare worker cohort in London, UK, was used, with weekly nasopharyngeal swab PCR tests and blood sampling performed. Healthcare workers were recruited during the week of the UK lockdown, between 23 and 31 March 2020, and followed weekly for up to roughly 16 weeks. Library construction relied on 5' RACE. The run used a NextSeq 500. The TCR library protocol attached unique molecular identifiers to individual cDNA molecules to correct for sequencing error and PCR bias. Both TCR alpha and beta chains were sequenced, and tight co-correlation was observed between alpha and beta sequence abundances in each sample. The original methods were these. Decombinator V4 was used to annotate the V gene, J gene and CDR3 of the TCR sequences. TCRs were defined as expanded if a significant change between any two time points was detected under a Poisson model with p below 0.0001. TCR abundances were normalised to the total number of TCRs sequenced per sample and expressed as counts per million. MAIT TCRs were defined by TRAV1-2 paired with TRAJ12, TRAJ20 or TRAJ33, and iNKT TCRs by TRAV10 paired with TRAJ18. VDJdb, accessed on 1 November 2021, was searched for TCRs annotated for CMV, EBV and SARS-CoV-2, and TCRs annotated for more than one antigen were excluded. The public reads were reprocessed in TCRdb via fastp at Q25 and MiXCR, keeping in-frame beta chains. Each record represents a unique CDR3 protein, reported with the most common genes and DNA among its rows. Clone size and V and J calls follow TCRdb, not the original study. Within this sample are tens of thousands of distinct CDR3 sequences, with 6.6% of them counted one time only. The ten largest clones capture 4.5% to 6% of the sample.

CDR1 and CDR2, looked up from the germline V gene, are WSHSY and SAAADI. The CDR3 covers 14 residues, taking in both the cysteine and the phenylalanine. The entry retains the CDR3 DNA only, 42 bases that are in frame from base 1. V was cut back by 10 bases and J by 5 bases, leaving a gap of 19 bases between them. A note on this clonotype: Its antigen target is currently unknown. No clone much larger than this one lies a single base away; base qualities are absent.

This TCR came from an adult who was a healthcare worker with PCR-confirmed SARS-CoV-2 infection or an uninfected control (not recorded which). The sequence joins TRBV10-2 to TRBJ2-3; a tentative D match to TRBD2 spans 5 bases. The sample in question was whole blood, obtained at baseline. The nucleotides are TGCGCCACCTATCCGGGGTCCCATGGAGATACGCAGTATTTT. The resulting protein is CATYPGSHGDTQYF.